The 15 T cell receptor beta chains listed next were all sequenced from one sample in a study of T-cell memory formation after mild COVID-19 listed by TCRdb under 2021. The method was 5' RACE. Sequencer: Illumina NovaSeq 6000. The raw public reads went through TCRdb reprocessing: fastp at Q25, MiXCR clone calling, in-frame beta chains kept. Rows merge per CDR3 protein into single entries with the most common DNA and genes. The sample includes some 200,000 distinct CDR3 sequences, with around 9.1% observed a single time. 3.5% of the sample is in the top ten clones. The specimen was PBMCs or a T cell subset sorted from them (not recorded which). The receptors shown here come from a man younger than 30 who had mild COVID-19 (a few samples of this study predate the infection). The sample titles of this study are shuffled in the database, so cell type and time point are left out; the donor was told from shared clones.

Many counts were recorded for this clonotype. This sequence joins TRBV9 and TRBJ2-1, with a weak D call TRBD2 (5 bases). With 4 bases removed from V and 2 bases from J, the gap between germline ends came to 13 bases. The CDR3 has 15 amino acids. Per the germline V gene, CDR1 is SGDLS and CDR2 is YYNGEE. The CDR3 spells CASSPEGGPYNEQFF. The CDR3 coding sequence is TGTGCCAGCAGCCCCGAGGGTGGTCCCTACAATGAGCAGTTCTTC.

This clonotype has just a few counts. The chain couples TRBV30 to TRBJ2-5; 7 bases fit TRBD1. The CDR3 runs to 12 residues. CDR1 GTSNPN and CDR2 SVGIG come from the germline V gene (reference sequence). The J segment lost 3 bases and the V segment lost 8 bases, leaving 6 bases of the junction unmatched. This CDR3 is CAGKDRKETQYF. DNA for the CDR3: TGTGCCGGAAAGGACAGGAAAGAGACCCAGTACTTC.

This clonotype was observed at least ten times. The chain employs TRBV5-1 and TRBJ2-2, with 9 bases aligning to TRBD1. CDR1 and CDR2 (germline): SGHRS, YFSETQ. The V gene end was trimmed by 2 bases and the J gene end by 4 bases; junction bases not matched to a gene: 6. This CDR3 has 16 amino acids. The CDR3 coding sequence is TGCGCCAGCAGCTTCTTCGGACAGGGGCCCACCGGGGAGCTGTTTTTT. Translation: CASSFFGQGPTGELFF.

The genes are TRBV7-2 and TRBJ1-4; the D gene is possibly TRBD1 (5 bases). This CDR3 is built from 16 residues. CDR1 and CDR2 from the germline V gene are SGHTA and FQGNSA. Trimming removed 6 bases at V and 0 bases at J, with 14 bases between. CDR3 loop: CASSRDSTTTNEKLFF. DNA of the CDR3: TGTGCCAGCAGTCGAGACAGTACGACAACTAATGAAAAACTGTTTTTT.

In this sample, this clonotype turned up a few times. The CDR3 DNA sequence: TGTGCCAGCTCGACAATGCCGGACTATGGCTACACCTTC. Amino acid sequence: CASSTMPDYGYTF. V usage is TRBV7-2 and J usage is TRBJ1-2; no reliable D call. The V gene lost 8 bases and the J gene lost 3 bases, with 13 bases spanning the gap. Germline values: CDR1 SGHTA, CDR2 FQGNSA. This CDR3 is built from 13 residues. Drawing the rest from reference TRBV7-2 and TRBJ1-2, the complete variable domain is GAGVSQSPSNKVTEKGKDVELRCDPISGHTALYWYRQSLGQGLEFLIYFQGNSAPDKSGLPSDRFSAERTGGSVSTLTIQRTQQEDSAVYLCASSTMPDYGYTFGSGTRLTVV.

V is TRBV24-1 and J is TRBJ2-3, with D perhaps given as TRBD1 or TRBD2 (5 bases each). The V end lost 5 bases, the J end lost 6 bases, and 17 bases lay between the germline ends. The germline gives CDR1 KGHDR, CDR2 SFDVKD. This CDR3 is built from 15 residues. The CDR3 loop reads CATSALGTSQDTQYF. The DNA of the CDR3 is TGTGCCACCAGTGCCCTAGGGACGAGTCAGGATACGCAGTATTTT.

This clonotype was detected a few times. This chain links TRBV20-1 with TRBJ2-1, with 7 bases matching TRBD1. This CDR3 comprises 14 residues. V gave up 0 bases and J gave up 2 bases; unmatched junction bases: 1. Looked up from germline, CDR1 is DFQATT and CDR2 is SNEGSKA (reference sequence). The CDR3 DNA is TGCAGTGCTAGAGAGAGGGGGCCCTACAATGAGCAGTTCTTC. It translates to CSARERGPYNEQFF.

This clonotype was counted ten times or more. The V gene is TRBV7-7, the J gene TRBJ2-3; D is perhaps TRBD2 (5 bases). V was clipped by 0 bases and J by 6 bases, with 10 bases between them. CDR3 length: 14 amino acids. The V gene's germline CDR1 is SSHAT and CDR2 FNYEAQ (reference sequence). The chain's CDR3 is CASSLAGVGDTQYF. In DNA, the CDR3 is TGTGCCAGCAGCTTAGCCGGGGTCGGGGATACGCAGTATTTT.

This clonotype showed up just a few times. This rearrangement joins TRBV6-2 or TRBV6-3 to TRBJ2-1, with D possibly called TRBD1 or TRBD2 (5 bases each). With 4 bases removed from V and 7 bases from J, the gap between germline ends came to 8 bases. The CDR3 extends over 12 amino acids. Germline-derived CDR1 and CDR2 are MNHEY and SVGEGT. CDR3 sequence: CASSWWGNEQFF. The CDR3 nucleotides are TGTGCCAGCAGTTGGTGGGGGAATGAGCAGTTCTTC.

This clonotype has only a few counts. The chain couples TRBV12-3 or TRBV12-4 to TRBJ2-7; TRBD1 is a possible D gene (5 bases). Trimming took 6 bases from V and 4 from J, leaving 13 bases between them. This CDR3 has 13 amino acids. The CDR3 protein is CASRATGSYEQYF. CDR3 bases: TGTGCCAGCAGGGCTACAGGATCATACGAGCAGTACTTC.

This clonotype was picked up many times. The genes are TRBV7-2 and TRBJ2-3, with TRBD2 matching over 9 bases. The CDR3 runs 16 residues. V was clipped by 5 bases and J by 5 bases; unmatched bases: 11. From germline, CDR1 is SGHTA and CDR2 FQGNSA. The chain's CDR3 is CASSPGWRGGGDTQYF. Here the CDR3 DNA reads TGTGCCAGCAGCCCAGGGTGGCGGGGGGGAGGAGATACGCAGTATTTT.

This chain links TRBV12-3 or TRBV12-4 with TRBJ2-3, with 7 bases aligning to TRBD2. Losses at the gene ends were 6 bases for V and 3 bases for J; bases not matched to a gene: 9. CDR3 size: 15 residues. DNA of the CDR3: TGTGCCAGCAGGCCTCTCGGCGGGGGAACAGATACGCAGTATTTT. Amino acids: CASRPLGGGTDTQYF.

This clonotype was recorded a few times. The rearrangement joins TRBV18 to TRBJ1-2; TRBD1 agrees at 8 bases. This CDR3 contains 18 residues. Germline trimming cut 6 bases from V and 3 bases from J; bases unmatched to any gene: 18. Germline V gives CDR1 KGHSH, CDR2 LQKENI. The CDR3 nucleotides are TGTGCCAGCTCGCCAGCCGGGACAGGTTCTGGAAACCACTATGGCTACACCTTC. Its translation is CASSPAGTGSGNHYGYTF.

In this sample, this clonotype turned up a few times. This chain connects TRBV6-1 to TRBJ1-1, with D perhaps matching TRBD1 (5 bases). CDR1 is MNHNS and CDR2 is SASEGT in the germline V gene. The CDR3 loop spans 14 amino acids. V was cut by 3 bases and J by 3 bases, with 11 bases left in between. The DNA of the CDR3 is TGTGCCAGCAGTGACCGGGGGGGGGACACTGAAGCTTTCTTT. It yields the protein CASSDRGGDTEAFF.

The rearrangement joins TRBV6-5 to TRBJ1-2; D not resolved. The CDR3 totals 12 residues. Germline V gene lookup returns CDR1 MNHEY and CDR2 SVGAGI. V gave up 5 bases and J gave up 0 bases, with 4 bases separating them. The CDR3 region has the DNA TGTGCCAGCAGTGACCCTAACTATGGCTACACCTTC. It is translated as CASSDPNYGYTF.